This T cell receptor (beta chain) was retrieved from a study of shared clonotypes between healthy human individuals. How the authors handled the data: Sequence data from immunoSEQ were junction-only and lacked quality scores; consequently, filtering differed. Data came from immunoSEQ multiplex PCR; TCRdb stores just in-frame clones and leaves some out. V and J calls and clone size come straight from that table; D and trimming were deduced from the DNA. The sample has about 960,000 clones; around three quarters are singletons. This clone was seen only once. Its antigen is not identified. From CD4+ cells came CD45RA+ naive and CD45RA-negative memory subsets. Study-wide results and limits: Non-shared clonotypes had lower generation probabilities than those shared by all four donors. What naive subsets generally showed was a larger estimated richness than memory subsets showed.

The CDR3 extends over 15 amino acids. CDR1 and CDR2 from the germline V gene are SGDLS and YYNGEE. With V trimmed by 2 bases and J by 2 bases, 4 bases remained unmatched. V is TRBV9 and J is TRBJ2-7, with TRBD1 matching 10 bases. Sequenced sample: memory CD4+ T cells sorted from blood. The subset: CD45RA-negative fraction. The origin of this receptor is a man between 18 and 35 years old in good health. For the CDR3, the DNA is TGTGCCAGCAGCGTCAGGGACAGGGGTGCCTACGAGCAGTACTTC. This gives the protein CASSVRDRGAYEQYF.